These 10 T cell receptor beta chains came from one sample sequenced in a study of cytomegalovirus exposure and HLA in healthy donors. Profiled with immunoSEQ multiplex PCR; TCRdb holds only in-frame clones, not every one. Of tens of thousands of clones listed, about 97% are singletons. Material: PBMCs. These TCRs come from a man between 25 and 39 years old in good health and CMV-seropositive.

The V gene is TRBV6-5, the J gene TRBJ1-5, with 8 positions matching TRBD1. Germline values: CDR1 MNHEY, CDR2 SVGAGI. V trimming: 5 bases; J trimming: 4 bases; junction bases outside the gene matches: 7. CDR3 length equals 15 residues. The CDR3 DNA reads TGTGCCAGCAGTAGGGGACAGGCAATAAATCAGCCCCAGCATTTT. Its translation is CASSRGQAINQPQHF.

The CDR3 loop reads CASNQGVDTEAFF. The CDR3 region has the DNA TGTGCCAGCAATCAGGGCGTGGACACTGAAGCTTTCTTT. The chain is built from TRBV6-1 and TRBJ1-1; the D gene is possibly TRBD1 (5 bases). Trimming removed 7 bases at V and 3 bases at J, with 12 bases between. CDR3 length equals 13 residues. From germline, CDR1 is MNHNS and CDR2 SASEGT.

In its sample, this clone was seen once. The chain carries TRBV6-5 and TRBJ1-1; no clear D gene. Germline CDR1 MNHEY, CDR2 SVGAGI. The CDR3 contains 15 residues. V gave up 2 bases and J gave up 7 bases, with 17 bases separating them. CDR3 in amino acids: CASSYLQGGRSEAFF. CDR3 nucleotides: TGTGCCAGCAGTTACCTACAAGGAGGGCGAAGTGAAGCTTTCTTT.

This rearrangement joins TRBV5-1 to TRBJ2-2; 10 bases fit TRBD2. The CDR3 sequence is 15 residues long. V lost 5 bases and J lost 6; bases outside the gene matches: 7. Germline V CDR1 and CDR2: SGHRS, YFSETQ. The CDR3 bases are TGCGCCAGCAGTCACACTAGCGGGGTCGCCGGGGAGCTGTTTTTT. It codes for CASSHTSGVAGELFF.

This clone was counted once. The chain recombines TRBV28 with TRBJ2-7; 12 nucleotides align to TRBD2. V gave up 5 bases and J gave up 2 bases; unmatched junction bases: 4. CDR3 size: 15 residues. In germline, CDR1 is MDHEN, CDR2 SYDVKM. The CDR3 loop is CASSLRLAGAYEQYF. The CDR3 bases are TGTGCCAGCAGTCTAAGACTAGCGGGAGCCTACGAGCAGTACTTC.

CDR3 DNA: TGCGCCAGCAGTCATCCGGACAGGGCTGGCAGCAATCAGCCCCAGCATTTT. Translated, it gives CASSHPDRAGSNQPQHF. The chain recombines TRBV23-1 with TRBJ1-5; the match to TRBD1 covers 8 bases. TRBV23-1 is an open reading frame, and its role is uncertain. The CDR3 length is 17 residues. The J segment lost 1 base and the V segment lost 3 bases, leaving 8 bases of the junction unmatched.

The chain joins TRBV7-2 to TRBJ2-7, with TRBD2 matching over 7 bases. This CDR3 has 15 residues. V lost 5 bases, J lost 0 bases, and 7 bases stayed unmatched. Per the germline V gene, CDR1 is SGHTA and CDR2 is FQGNSA. The DNA for the CDR3 is TGTGCCAGCAGCCCCCTAGCGGTGAGCTCCTACGAGCAGTACTTC. Amino acids: CASSPLAVSSYEQYF.

V and J are TRBV28 and TRBJ2-7; the match to TRBD2 covers 13 bases. The germline V gene has CDR1 MDHEN and CDR2 SYDVKM. The CDR3 has 16 amino acids. V shed 6 bases and J 2 bases; nucleotides not matched to a gene: 7. The CDR3 loop is CASSPSGTSGAYEQYF. The CDR3 nucleotides read TGTGCCAGCAGCCCCTCCGGGACTAGCGGGGCCTACGAGCAGTACTTC.

This sequence joins TRBV4-1 and TRBJ1-1; the match to TRBD1 covers 9 bases. The V gene's germline CDR1 is MGHRA and CDR2 YSYEKL. J was trimmed by 3 bases and V by 3 bases; bases with no gene match: 17. This CDR3 is 19 amino acids long. The CDR3 loop reads CASSHQVWDRVTVDTEAFF. The CDR3 nucleotides read TGCGCCAGCAGCCACCAGGTCTGGGACAGGGTGACGGTGGACACTGAAGCTTTCTTT.

The chain combines TRBV28 with TRBJ1-1; D is possibly TRBD1 (5 bases). The CDR3 is 15 residues long. CDR1 and CDR2 from the germline V gene are MDHEN and SYDVKM. V lost 3 bases and J 8 bases, leaving 19 bases between the germline ends. The DNA of the CDR3 is TGTGCCAGCAGTTTTCCGGGACTGGGGAAGCGCGAAGCTTTCTTT. It codes for CASSFPGLGKREAFF.